This T cell receptor beta chain was sequenced during a study of shared clonotypes between healthy human individuals (dated by TCRdb to 2018 to 2021). In terms of the full investigation: The cohort comprised a couple of women and a few men aged 18 to 49 years. Libraries were prepared and TCR repertoires were sequenced by different laboratories using diverse techniques, in order to increase sequencing depth and limit assay-specific biases. For each donor, CD4 naive and CD4 memory were each run on three plates, CD8 naive on two plates, and CD8 memory on one plate. Each donor's leukapheresis produced roughly between about 0.9 and 9.5 billion PBMCs. To estimate repertoire size and how much clonotype sharing occurs between individuals, the study deeply sequenced the blood TCR repertoires of several healthy adults.

The investigation overall reported the following: Larger estimated clonotype richness was generally found for naive subsets than for memory subsets. Sampling was restricted to blood, and TCR repertoires in tissues likely differ from the TCR repertoires found in blood. Pairwise subsampling led to the expectation that sequencing depth would affect the degree of clonotype sharing among donors. When four donors were compared, the shared fraction of clonotypes was 5% to 6.5% for naive CD4, about 4% for naive CD8, about 2.5% for memory CD4, and 0.4% for memory CD8. Because the study included only a small number of donors, the genetic and exposure-history diversity represented was limited. Rarefaction of sorted-subset datasets indicated incomplete sequencing despite the large sequencing depth. Compared with non-shared clonotypes, the clonotypes found in all four sorted-subset donors had higher generation probabilities.

The germline V gene (reference sequence) yields MNHEY for CDR1 and SMNVEV for CDR2. From cysteine to phenylalanine, the CDR3 is 14 amino acids long. Left in the record is the CDR3 DNA by itself, 42 bases read in frame from the first base. Trimming costs V 3 bases and J 4 bases, and their ends lie 10 bases apart. Healthy HIV-negative adults with no recently reported acute infections or vaccinations were included as donors. Every donor was a Caucasian adult living in Nashville, Tennessee, USA. CD4+ T cells were enriched through magnetic negative selection, after which naive cells were positively selected on CD45RA and the remaining negative fraction served as the memory subset. Blood was collected by leukapheresis, and PBMCs were isolated by Ficoll-Histopaque density gradient centrifugation and then cryopreserved in liquid nitrogen vapor phase. Analytical flow cytometry was used to check the purity and quantity of every magnetically sorted T cell population. Genomic DNA was isolated from every sorted fraction and measured by UV absorbance on a Nanodrop 2000c.

Using the deep immunoSEQ assay, multiplex PCR amplified TCR CDR3 regions from genomic DNA. Extracted genomic DNA from each cell subset was spread evenly across all wells of several immunoSEQ 96-well plates, with each plate serving as a replicate. For sorted subsets, roughly 200 ng of genomic DNA, equivalent to around 30,000 T cell genomes, went into each replicate PCR. Purified libraries were measured with a Qubit 3.0 fluorometer, size-checked on a Bioanalyzer 2100, and measured again with the KAPA Library Quantification kit. Every immunoSEQ 96-well plate was sequenced on a separate single-read 150-cycle Illumina NextSeq 550 flow cell. Concerning the study's data processing: Because the immunoSEQ output included only junctional sequences and no quality scores, the filtering could not be the same as the filtering used for full-length reads. Sequences were annotated with PyIR, a Python wrapper for IgBLAST v1.9, using IMGT germline references to assign V/J genes and CDR3. Reads were filtered out if the reads had weak V/J assignments (E-value above 1e-6), no CDR3, stop codons, out-of-frame junctions, or ambiguous translated residues. V3J clonotypes were defined as sequences sharing the same inferred V gene, J gene, and CDR3 amino acid sequence. Percentage overlap between repertoires was calculated by dividing the number of shared unique clonotypes by the size of the smaller repertoire. Repertoire richness was assessed with RTK rarefaction, the Chao1 estimator, and Recon v2.1 estimates of unobserved clonotypes. For all TCRbeta clonotypes obtained by the gDNA method from several donors, generation probabilities were computed with OLGA. Entries here come from immuneACCESS through TCRdb and include only in-frame sequences with V and J called. Some clones fail to appear in such tables; in the studies checked, an unresolved V gene covers under half of the shortfall, and the cause of the remainder is unknown. V, J and clone size derive from that table, while D and trimming were established from the DNA sequence. The sample yields around 980,000 clones; 78% were counted once. The ten largest clones take up roughly 0.61% of the sample.

In the case of this clone: Its antigen has not been determined. Nothing much larger sits one base from this clone, and base qualities are not available.

The rearranged chain carries TRBV27 and TRBJ1-5; TRBD1 is a possible D gene, resting on 5 matching bases. Sequenced material: memory CD4+ T cells from PBMCs. What the cell subset or site label conveys for this sample: CD45RA-negative fraction. This TCR came from a man between 18 and 35 years old in good health. Some clones in this sample may be carry-over from other donors' samples. The DNA is TGTGCCAGCAGTTTTGGGGAGGGGAATCAGCCCCAGCATTTT. It translates to CASSFGEGNQPQHF.